Following are 10 T cell receptor beta chains from one sample sequenced in a study of T cells in Graves' hyperthyroidism and ophthalmopathy. TCR beta CDR3 regions were amplified from RNA transcripts. The HTBI primer set drove a first-round RT-PCR of the TCR CDR3. In TCRdb, the multiplex PCR reads were re-called with MiXCR into one record per CDR3 protein. The sample carries fewer than 650,000 distinct CDR3 sequences, about 46% recorded once. The sequenced material came from peripheral blood or thyroid tissue (not recorded which). All receptors come from an adult woman with Graves' disease, either hyperthyroidism or ophthalmopathy (not recorded which).

The rearrangement uses TRBV29-1 and TRBJ2-7; 9 bases align to TRBD1. The germline CDR1 and CDR2 sequences are SQVTM and ANQGSEA. V shed 1 base, J shed 0 bases, and the junction held 1 base outside the gene matches. The CDR3 loop spans 14 amino acids. DNA of the CDR3: TGCAGCGTTGAAGGGACAGGGGCCTCCTACGAGCAGTACTTC. Protein product: CSVEGTGASYEQYF.

The chain has TRBV4-1 and TRBJ1-2; D call uncertain. The length of the CDR3 is 13 residues. Germline CDR1 is MGHRA and CDR2 is YSYEKL. V lost 3 bases and J 4 bases, leaving 9 bases between the germline ends. This CDR3 reads CASSQEGLYGYTF. The CDR3 coding sequence is TGCGCCAGCAGCCAGGAAGGACTCTATGGCTACACCTTC.

This clonotype was seen a few times. The chain joins TRBV7-9 to TRBJ2-7; 7 bases map to TRBD1. Per the germline V gene, CDR1 is SEHNR and CDR2 is FQNEAQ (reference sequence). Unmatched junction bases numbered 10, after V lost 4 bases and J lost 4 bases. The CDR3 is 15 residues long. CDR3 sequence reads: CASSYRQGSYYEQYF. The CDR3 coding sequence is TGTGCCAGCAGCTACCGACAGGGTTCTTATTACGAGCAGTACTTC.

This clonotype has only one observation. This sequence joins TRBV7-7 and TRBJ2-5, with D tentatively TRBD1 (6 bases). CDR1 is SSHAT and CDR2 is FNYEAQ in the germline V gene (reference sequence). This CDR3 region has 14 residues. The CDR3 here is CASVGETGAETQYF. CDR3 DNA sequence: TGTGCTAGCGTTGGGGAGACAGGCGCGGAGACCCAGTACTTC.

V usage is TRBV19 and J usage is TRBJ1-5; the match to TRBD1 covers 7 bases. The V gene's germline CDR1 is LNHDA and CDR2 SQIVND (reference sequence). With V trimmed by 8 bases and J by 2 bases, 3 bases remained unmatched. The CDR3 has 13 residues. CDR3 in amino acids: CASDRAGNQPQHF. The CDR3, as DNA: TGTGCCAGTGACAGGGCCGGCAATCAGCCCCAGCATTTT.

This clonotype was detected a few times. This could be a read error, since a much larger clone is one nucleotide away. The gene calls are TRBV7-9 and TRBJ1-2; 10 positions agree with TRBD1. There are 16 residues in the CDR3. The germline gives CDR1 SEHNR, CDR2 FQNEAQ (reference sequence). Germline trimming cut 1 base from V and 8 bases from J; bases unmatched to any gene: 10. The CDR3 DNA reads as TGTGCCAGCAGCTTAGTGACAGGGGGCGTAAGAAAAGGCTACACCTTC. Its translation is CASSLVTGGVRKGYTF.

This clonotype was observed many times. The chain uses TRBV7-6 and TRBJ2-7; 8 bases fit TRBD2. Germline V gene lookup returns CDR1 SGHVS and CDR2 FNYEAQ. The CDR3 extends over 15 amino acids. Trimming at V came to 5 bases and at J to 4 bases, leaving 10 bases not matched to a gene. CDR3 in amino acids: CASSPRGTSGYEQYF. As DNA, the CDR3 is TGTGCCAGCAGCCCCCGGGGGACTAGTGGGTACGAGCAGTACTTC.

The chain links TRBV15 to TRBJ1-1; no reliable D call. The V end lost 3 bases, the J end lost 3 bases, and 23 bases lay between the germline ends. This CDR3 comprises 18 residues. Germline lookup yields CDR1 LNHNV and CDR2 YYDKDF (reference sequence). CDR3 DNA: TGTGCCACCAGCAGCGTAAGGGTGATAAACCTGAAGGACACTGAAGCTTTCTTT. This sequence encodes CATSSVRVINLKDTEAFF. The variable domain in full, with the rest retrieved from reference TRBV15 and TRBJ1-1, is DAMVIQNPRYQVTQFGKPVTLSCSQTLNHNVMYWYQQKSSQAPKLLFHYYDKDFNNEADTPDNFQSRRPNTSFCFLDIRSPGLGDTAMYLCATSSVRVINLKDTEAFFGQGTRLTVV.

The V gene is TRBV7-3, the J gene TRBJ2-3, with 12 bases identical to TRBD2. The V gene end was trimmed by 4 bases and the J gene end by 0 bases; junction bases not matched to a gene: 8. In germline, CDR1 is SGHTA, CDR2 FQGTGA. This CDR3 has 18 amino acids. The CDR3, as DNA: TGTGCCAGCAGCTCCCCCCCCGGGACTAGCGGGAGCACAGATACGCAGTATTTT. It translates to CASSSPPGTSGSTDTQYF.

The chain links TRBV9 to TRBJ2-7; D possibly uses TRBD1 or TRBD2 (5 bases each). CDR1 SGDLS and CDR2 YYNGEE come from the germline V gene. Trimming stripped 3 bases from V and 2 bases from J, with 9 bases between. The CDR3 totals 13 residues. The chain's CDR3 is CASSAGAPYEQYF. CDR3 in DNA: TGTGCCAGCAGCGCCGGGGCCCCCTACGAGCAGTACTTC. Full variable domain (rest looked up from reference TRBV9 and TRBJ2-7): DSGVTQTPKHLITATGQRVTLRCSPRSGDLSVYWYQQSLDQGLQFLIQYYNGEERAKGNILERFSAQQFPDLHSELNLSSLELGDSALYFCASSAGAPYEQYFGPGTRLTVT.